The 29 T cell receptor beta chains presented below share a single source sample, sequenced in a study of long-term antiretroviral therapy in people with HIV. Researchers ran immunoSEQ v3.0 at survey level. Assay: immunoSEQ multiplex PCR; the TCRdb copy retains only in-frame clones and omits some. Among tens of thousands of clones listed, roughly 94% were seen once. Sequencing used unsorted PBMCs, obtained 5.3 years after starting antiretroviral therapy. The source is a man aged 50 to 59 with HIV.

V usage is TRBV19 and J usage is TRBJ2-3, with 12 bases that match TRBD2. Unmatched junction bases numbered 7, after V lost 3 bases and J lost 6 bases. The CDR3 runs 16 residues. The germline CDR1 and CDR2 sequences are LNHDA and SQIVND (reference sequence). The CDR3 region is CASSIGGLAGRDTQYF. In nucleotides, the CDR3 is TGTGCCAGTAGTATCGGAGGACTAGCGGGGAGGGATACGCAGTATTTT.

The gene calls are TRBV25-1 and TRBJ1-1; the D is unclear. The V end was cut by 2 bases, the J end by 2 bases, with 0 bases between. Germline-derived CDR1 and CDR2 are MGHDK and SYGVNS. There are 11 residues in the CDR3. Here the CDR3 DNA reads TGTGCCAGCAGTGAAAACACTGAAGCTTTCTTT. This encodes CASSENTEAFF.

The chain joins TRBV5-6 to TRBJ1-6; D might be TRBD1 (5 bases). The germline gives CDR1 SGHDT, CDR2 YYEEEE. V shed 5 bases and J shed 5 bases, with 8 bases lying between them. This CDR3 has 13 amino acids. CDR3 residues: CASRGRDNSPLHF. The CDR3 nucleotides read TGTGCCAGCAGGGGACGGGATAATTCACCCCTCCACTTT.

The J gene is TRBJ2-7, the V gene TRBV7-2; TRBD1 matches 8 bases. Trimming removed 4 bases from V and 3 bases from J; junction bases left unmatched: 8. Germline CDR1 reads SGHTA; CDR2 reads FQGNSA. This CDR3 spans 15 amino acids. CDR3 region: CASSWGTGQLYEQYF. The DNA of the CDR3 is TGTGCCAGCAGCTGGGGGACAGGTCAACTCTACGAGCAGTACTTC.

The CDR3 coding sequence is TGTGCCAGCAGCTTAGATCCTAGCGGGGGCACAGATACGCAGTATTTT. As protein: CASSLDPSGGTDTQYF. The V call is TRBV7-2, the J call TRBJ2-3, with 9 bases that match TRBD2. The J segment lost 1 base and the V segment lost 1 base, leaving 3 bases of the junction unmatched. CDR3 size: 16 residues. CDR1 and CDR2 (germline): SGHTA, FQGNSA.

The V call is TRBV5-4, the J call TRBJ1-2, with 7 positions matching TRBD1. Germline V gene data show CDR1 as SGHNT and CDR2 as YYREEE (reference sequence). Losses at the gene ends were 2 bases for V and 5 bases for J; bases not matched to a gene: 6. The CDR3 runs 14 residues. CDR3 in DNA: TGTGCCAGCAGCTTCCGGGACAGCCTTTATGGCTACACCTTC. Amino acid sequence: CASSFRDSLYGYTF. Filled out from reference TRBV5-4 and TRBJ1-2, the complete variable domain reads ETGVTQSPTHLIKTRGQQVTLRCSSQSGHNTVSWYQQALGQGPQFIFQYYREEENGRGNFPPRFSGLQFPNYSSELNVNALELDDSALYLCASSFRDSLYGYTFGSGTRLTVV.

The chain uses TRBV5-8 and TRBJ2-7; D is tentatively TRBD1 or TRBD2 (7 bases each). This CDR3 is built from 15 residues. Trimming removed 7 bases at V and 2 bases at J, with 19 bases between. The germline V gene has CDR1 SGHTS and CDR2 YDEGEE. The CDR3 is CASGLDREGTYEQYF. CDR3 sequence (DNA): TGTGCCAGCGGACTCGACAGGGAGGGAACCTACGAGCAGTACTTC.

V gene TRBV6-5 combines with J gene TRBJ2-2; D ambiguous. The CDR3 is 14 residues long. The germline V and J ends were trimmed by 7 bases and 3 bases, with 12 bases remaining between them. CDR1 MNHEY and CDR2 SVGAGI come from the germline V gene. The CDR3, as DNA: TGTGCCAGCAACCCCGGAGCCGACACCGGGGAGCTGTTTTTT. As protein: CASNPGADTGELFF.

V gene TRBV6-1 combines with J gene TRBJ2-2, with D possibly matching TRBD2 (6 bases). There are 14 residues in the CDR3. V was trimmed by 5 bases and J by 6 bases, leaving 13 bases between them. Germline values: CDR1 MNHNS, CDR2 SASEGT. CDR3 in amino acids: CASSSAWDSGELFF. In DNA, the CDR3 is TGTGCCAGCAGTTCGGCCTGGGACTCCGGGGAGCTGTTTTTT.

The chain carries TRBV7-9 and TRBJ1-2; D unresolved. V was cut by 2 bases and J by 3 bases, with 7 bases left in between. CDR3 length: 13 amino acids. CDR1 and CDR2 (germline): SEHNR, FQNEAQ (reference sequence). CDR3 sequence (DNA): TGTGCCAGCAGCTTAAACGGGGACTATGGCTACACCTTC. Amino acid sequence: CASSLNGDYGYTF.

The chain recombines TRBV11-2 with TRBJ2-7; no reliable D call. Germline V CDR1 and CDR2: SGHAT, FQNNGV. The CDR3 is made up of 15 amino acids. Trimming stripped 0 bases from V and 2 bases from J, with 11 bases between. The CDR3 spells CASSLDLTRTYEQYF. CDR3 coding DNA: TGTGCCAGCAGCTTAGATTTGACGAGAACCTACGAGCAGTACTTC.

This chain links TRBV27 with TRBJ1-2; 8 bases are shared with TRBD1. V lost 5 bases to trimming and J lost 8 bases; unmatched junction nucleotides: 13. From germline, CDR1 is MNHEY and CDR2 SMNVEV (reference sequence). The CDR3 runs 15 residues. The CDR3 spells CASSQIPDRATGYTF. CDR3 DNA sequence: TGTGCCAGCAGTCAAATCCCGGACAGGGCGACCGGCTACACCTTC.

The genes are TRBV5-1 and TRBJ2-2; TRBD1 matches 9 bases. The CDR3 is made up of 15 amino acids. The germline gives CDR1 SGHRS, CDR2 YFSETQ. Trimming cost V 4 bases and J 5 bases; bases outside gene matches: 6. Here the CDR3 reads CASSPATGGTGELFF. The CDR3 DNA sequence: TGCGCCAGCAGCCCCGCGACAGGGGGGACCGGGGAGCTGTTTTTT.

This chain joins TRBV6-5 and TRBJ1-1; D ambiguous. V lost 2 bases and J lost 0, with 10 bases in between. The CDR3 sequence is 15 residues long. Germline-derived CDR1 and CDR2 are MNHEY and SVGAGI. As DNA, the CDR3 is TGTGCCAGCAGTTACCGCGGACGGTTGAACACTGAAGCTTTCTTT. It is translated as CASSYRGRLNTEAFF.

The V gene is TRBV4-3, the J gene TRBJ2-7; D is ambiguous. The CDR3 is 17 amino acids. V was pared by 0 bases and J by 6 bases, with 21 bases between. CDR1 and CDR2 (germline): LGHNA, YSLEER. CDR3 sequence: CASSQEANRALPGEQYF. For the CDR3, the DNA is TGCGCCAGCAGCCAAGAAGCGAACAGAGCCCTACCGGGCGAGCAGTACTTC.

Here the CDR3 DNA reads TGTGCCAGCAAGGAATACAATGAGCAGTTCTTC. The encoded protein is CASKEYNEQFF. The V and J genes are TRBV6-1 and TRBJ2-1; D unresolved. V dropped 7 bases and J dropped 4 bases, with 5 bases sitting between them. The CDR3 length is 11 residues. Germline-derived CDR1 and CDR2 are MNHNS and SASEGT.

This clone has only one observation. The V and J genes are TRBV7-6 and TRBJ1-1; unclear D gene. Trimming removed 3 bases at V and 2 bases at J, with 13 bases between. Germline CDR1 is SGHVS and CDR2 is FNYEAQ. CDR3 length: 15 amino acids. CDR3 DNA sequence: TGTGCCAGCAGCTTCAGATCCGGGTCCAACACTGAAGCTTTCTTT. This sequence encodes CASSFRSGSNTEAFF.

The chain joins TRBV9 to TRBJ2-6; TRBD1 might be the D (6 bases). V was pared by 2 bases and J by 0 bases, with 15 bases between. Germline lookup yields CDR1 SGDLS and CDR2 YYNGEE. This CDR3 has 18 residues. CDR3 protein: CASSVYRDGSSGANVLTF. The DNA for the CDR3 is TGTGCCAGCAGCGTCTACAGGGATGGGAGCTCTGGGGCCAACGTCCTGACTTTC.

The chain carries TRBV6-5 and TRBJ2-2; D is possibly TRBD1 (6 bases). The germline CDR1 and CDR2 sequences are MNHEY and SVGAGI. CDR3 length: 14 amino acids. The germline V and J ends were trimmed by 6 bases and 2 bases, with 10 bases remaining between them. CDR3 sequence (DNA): TGTGCCAGCAGACCCGGGACAAACACCGGGGAGCTGTTTTTT. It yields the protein CASRPGTNTGELFF.

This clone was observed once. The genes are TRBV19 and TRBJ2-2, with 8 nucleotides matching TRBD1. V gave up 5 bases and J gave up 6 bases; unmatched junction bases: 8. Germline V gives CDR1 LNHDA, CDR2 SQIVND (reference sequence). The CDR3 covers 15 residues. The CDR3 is CASSEDRGSAGELFF. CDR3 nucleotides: TGTGCCAGTAGTGAAGACAGGGGATCGGCCGGGGAGCTGTTTTTT.

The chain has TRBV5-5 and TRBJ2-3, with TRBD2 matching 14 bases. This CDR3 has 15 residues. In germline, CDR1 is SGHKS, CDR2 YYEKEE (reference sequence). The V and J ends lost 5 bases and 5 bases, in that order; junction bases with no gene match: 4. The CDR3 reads CASSRLAGGKDTQYF. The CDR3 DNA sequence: TGTGCCAGCAGTCGACTAGCGGGGGGGAAAGATACGCAGTATTTT.

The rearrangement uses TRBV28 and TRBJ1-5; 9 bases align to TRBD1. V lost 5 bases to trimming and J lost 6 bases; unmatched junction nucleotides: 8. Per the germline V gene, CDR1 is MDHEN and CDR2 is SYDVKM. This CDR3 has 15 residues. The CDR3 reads CASSPPGDRAQPQHF. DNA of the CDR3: TGTGCCAGCAGTCCCCCCGGGGACAGGGCTCAGCCCCAGCATTTT.

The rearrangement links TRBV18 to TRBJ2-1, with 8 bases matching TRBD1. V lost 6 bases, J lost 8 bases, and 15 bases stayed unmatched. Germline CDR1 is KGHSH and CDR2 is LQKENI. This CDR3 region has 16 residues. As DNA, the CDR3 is TGTGCCAGCTCGCTCGGTCTTCAGGACAGGGAATATGAGCAGTTCTTC. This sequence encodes CASSLGLQDREYEQFF. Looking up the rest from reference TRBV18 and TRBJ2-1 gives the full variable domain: NAGVMQNPRHLVRRRGQEARLRCSPMKGHSHVYWYRQLPEEGLKFMVYLQKENIIDESGMPKERFSAEFPKEGPSILRIQQVVRGDSAAYFCASSLGLQDREYEQFFGPGTRLTVL.

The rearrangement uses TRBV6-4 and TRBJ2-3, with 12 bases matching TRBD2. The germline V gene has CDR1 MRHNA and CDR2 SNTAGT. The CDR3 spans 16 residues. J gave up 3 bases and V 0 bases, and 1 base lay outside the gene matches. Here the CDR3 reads CASSDSGTSGTDTQYF. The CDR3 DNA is TGTGCCAGCAGTGACTCCGGGACTAGCGGGACAGATACGCAGTATTTT.

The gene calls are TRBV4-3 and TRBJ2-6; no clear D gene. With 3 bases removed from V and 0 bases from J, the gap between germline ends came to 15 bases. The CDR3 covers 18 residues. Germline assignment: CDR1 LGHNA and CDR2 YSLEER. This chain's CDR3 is CASSHSLGMGSGANVLTF. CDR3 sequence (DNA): TGCGCCAGCAGCCATTCCCTTGGTATGGGCTCTGGGGCCAACGTCCTGACTTTC.

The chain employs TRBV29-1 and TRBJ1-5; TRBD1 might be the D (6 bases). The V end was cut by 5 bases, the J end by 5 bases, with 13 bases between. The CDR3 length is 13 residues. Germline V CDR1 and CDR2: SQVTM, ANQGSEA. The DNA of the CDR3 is TGCAGCGTTCAAAGGGACAAATATCAGCCCCAGCATTTT. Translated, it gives CSVQRDKYQPQHF.

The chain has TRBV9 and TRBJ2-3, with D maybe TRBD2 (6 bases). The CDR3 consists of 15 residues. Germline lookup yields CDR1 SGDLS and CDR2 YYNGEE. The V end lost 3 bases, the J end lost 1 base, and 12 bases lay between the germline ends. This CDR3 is CASSGQGGGTDTQYF. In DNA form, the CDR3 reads TGTGCCAGCAGCGGCCAAGGCGGGGGCACAGATACGCAGTATTTT.

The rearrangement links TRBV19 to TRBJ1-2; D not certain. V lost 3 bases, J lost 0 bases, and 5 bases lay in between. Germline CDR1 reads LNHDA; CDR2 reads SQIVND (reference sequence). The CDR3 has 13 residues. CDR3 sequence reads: CASSMYANYGYTF. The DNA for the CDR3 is TGTGCCAGTAGTATGTACGCTAACTATGGCTACACCTTC.

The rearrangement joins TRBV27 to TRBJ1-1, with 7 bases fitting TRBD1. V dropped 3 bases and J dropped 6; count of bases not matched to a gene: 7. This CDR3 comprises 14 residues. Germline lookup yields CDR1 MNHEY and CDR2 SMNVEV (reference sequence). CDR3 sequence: CASSFRGGQAEAFF. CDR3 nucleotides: TGTGCCAGCAGTTTCCGGGGAGGACAGGCTGAAGCTTTCTTT.